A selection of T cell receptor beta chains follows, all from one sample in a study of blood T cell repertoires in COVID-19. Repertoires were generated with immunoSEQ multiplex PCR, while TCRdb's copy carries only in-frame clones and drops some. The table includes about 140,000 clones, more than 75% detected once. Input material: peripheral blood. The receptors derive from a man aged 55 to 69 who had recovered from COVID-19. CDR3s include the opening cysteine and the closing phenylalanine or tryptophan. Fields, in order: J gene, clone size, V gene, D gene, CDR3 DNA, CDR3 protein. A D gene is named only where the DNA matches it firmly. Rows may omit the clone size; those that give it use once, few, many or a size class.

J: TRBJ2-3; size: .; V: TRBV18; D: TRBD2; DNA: TGTGCCAGCTCACCCCAAGCGGGGACCACAGATACGCAGTATTTT; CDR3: CASSPQAGTTDTQYF
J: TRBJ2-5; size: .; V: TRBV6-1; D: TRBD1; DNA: TGTGCCAGCAGTGACAGGGGGCGCGGGGAGACCCAGTACTTC; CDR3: CASSDRGRGETQYF
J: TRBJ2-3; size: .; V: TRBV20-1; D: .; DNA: TGCAGTGCTAGTGCGGGGTCCCGCACAGATACGCAGTATTTT; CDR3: CSASAGSRTDTQYF
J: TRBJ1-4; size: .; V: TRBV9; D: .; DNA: TGTGCCAGCAGCGACCTCCGGGACACTCATAATGAAAAACTGTTTTTT; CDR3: CASSDLRDTHNEKLFF
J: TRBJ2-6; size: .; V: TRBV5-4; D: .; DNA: TGTGCCAGCAGCTTGGTGGGGGGATCTGGGGCCAACGTCCTGACTTTC; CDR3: CASSLVGGSGANVLTF
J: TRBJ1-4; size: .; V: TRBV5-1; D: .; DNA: TGCGCCAGCAGCTTGGGCAGGGGAGAGGGAAAACTGTTTTTT; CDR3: CASSLGRGEGKLFF
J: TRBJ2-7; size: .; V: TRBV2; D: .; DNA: TGTGCCAGCAGTGGGTCACAAACCTACGAGCAGTACTTC; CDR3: CASSGSQTYEQYF
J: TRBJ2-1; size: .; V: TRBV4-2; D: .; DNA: TGTGCCAGCAGCCCCAGGGGGGGTAGCGGGAAGTACAATGAGCAGTTCTTC; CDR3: CASSPRGGSGKYNEQFF
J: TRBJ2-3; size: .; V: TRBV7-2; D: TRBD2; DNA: TGTGCCAGCAGCTGGGTGACTAGCGGGGGAGTTGGCAGCACAGATACGCAGTATTTT; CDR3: CASSWVTSGGVGSTDTQYF
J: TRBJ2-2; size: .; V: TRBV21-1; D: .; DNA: TGTGCCAGCAGCCCGAGAAGGTCGGACTTTCTAAGAACCACCGGGGAGCTGTTTTTT; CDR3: CASSPRRSDFLRTTGELFF
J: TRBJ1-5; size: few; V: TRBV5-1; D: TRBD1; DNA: TGCGCCAGCAGCTCGGGACAGGGGGACCAGCCCCAGCATTTT; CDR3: CASSSGQGDQPQHF
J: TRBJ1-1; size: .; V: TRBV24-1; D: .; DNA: TGTGCCACCAGTGATTCCTCCCTAGCTACCACTGAAGCTTTCTTT; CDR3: CATSDSSLATTEAFF
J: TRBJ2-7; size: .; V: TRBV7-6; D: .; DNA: TGTGCCAGCAGCTCTCCCCAGACAGGATTTCCAGAGCAGTACTTC; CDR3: CASSSPQTGFPEQYF
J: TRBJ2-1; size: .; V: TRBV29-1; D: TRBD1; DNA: TGCAGTGCCGGGACAGGGGGTCTCAATGAGCAGTTCTTC; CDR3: CSAGTGGLNEQFF
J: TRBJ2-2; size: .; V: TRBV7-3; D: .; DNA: TGTGCCAGCAGCCAAAACGGGGAGCTGTTTTTT; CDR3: CASSQNGELFF
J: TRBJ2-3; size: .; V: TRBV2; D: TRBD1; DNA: TGTGCCAGCAGTGAGAGGGGGGACAGGGATACGCAGTATTTT; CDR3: CASSERGDRDTQYF
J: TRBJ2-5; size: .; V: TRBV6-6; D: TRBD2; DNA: TGTGCCACCGCGCGCGGGGGAGAGACCCAGTACTTC; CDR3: CATARGGETQYF
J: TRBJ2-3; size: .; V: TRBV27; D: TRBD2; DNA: TGTGCCAGCAGTTTAGAGGGGCTAGCGGGAGGGCTCTCAGATACGCAGTATTTT; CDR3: CASSLEGLAGGLSDTQYF
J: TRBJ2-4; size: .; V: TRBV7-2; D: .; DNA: TGTGCCAGCAGCTCGGGACTTTCCCGGGATGGCATTCAGTACTTC; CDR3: CASSSGLSRDGIQYF
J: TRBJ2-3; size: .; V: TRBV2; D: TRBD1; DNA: TGTGCCAGCGAGGGGAGGACAGGGGATTCAACAGATACGCAGTATTTT; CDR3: CASEGRTGDSTDTQYF
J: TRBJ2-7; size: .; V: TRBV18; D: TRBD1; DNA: TGTGCCAGCTCACCAACCGGGGACAGCTACTACGAGCAGTACTTC; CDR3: CASSPTGDSYYEQYF
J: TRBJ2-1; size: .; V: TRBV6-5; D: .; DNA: TGTGCCATTGGAAGGAGCTACAATGAGCAGTTCTTC; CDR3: CAIGRSYNEQFF
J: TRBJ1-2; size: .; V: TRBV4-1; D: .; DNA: TGCGCCAGCAGCCAAGCGCAGGGAAACTATGGCTACACCTTC; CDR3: CASSQAQGNYGYTF
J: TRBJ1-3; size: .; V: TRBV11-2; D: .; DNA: TGTGCCAGCAGCTTAGTCCCGGAGCGGACAGTCGGGAACACCATATATTTT; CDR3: CASSLVPERTVGNTIYF